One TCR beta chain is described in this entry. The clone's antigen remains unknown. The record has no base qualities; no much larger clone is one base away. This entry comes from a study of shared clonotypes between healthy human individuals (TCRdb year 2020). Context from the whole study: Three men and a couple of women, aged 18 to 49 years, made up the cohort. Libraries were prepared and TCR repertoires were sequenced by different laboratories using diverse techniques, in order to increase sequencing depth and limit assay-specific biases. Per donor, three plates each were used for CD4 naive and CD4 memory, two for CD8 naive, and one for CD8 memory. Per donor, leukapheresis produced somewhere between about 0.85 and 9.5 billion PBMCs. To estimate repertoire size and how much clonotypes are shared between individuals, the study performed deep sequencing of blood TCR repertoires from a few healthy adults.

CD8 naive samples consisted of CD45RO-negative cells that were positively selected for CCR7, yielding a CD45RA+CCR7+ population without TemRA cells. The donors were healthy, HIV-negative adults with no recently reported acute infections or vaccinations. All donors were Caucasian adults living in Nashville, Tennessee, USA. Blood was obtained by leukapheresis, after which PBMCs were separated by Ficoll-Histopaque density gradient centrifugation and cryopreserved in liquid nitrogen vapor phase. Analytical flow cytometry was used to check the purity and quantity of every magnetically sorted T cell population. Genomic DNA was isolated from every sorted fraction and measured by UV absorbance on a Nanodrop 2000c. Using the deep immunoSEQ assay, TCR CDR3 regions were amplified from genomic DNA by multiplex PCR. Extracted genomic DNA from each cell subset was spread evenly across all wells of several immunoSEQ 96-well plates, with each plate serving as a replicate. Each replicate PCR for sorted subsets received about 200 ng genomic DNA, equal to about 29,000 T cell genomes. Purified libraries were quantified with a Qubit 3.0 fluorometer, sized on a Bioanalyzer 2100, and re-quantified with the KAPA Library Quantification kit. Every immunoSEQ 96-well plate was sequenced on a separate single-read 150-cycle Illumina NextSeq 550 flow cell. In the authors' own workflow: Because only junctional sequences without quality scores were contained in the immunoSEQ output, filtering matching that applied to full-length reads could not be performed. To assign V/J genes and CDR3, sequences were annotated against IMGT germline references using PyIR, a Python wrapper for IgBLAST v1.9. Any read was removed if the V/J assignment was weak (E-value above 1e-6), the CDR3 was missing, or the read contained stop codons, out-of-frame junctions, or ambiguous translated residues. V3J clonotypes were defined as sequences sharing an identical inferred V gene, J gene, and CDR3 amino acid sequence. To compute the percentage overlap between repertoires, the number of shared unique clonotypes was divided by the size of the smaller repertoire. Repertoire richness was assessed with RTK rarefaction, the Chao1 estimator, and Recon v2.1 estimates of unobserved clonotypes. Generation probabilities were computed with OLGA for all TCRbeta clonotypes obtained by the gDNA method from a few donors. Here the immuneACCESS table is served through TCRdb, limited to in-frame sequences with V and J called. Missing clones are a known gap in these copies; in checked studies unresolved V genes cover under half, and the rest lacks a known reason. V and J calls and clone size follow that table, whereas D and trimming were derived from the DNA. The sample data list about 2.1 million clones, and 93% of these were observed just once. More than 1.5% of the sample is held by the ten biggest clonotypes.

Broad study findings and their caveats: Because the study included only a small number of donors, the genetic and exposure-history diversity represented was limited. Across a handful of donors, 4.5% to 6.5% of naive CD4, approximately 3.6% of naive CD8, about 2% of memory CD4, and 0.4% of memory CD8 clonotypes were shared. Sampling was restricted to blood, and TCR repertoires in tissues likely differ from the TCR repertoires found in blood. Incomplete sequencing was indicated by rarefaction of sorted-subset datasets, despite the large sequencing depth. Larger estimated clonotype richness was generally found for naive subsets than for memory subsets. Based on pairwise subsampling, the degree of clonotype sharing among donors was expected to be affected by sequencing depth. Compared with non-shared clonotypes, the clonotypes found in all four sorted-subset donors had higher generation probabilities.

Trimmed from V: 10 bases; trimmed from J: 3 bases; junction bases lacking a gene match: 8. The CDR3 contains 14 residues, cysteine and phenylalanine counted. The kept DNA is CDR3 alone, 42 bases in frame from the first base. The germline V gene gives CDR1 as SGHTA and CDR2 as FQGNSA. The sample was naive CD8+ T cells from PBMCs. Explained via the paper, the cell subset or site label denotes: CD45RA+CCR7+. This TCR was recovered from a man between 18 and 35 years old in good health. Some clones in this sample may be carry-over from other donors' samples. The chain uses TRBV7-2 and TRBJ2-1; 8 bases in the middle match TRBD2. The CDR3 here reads CATGAGGNYNEQFF. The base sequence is TGTGCCACAGGGGCGGGAGGAAACTACAATGAGCAGTTCTTC.